This T cell receptor beta chain comes out of a study of blood T cells in healthy people across ages. Germline lookup yields CDR1 MNHEY and CDR2 SVGEGT. Trimming shortened V by 2 bases and J by 5 bases, and 7 bases separated the two germline ends. The CDR3 extends over 13 amino acids. The use of a sample-barcoded 5' primer and a J-beta primer mix characterized a second PCR of roughly 6 to 11 cycles. TCRdb reanalysed the 5' RACE reads using MiXCR and keeps one entry per CDR3 protein. The table has over a million distinct CDR3 sequences, almost 60% seen once. The sequence was obtained from a man in his late teens or twenties in good health. The sample taken for sequencing was blood. The rearrangement joins TRBV6-2 or TRBV6-3 to TRBJ1-5; no clear D. The CDR3 DNA is TGTGCCAGCAGTTACGGCAGCTATCAGCCCCAGCATTTT. As protein: CASSYGSYQPQHF.